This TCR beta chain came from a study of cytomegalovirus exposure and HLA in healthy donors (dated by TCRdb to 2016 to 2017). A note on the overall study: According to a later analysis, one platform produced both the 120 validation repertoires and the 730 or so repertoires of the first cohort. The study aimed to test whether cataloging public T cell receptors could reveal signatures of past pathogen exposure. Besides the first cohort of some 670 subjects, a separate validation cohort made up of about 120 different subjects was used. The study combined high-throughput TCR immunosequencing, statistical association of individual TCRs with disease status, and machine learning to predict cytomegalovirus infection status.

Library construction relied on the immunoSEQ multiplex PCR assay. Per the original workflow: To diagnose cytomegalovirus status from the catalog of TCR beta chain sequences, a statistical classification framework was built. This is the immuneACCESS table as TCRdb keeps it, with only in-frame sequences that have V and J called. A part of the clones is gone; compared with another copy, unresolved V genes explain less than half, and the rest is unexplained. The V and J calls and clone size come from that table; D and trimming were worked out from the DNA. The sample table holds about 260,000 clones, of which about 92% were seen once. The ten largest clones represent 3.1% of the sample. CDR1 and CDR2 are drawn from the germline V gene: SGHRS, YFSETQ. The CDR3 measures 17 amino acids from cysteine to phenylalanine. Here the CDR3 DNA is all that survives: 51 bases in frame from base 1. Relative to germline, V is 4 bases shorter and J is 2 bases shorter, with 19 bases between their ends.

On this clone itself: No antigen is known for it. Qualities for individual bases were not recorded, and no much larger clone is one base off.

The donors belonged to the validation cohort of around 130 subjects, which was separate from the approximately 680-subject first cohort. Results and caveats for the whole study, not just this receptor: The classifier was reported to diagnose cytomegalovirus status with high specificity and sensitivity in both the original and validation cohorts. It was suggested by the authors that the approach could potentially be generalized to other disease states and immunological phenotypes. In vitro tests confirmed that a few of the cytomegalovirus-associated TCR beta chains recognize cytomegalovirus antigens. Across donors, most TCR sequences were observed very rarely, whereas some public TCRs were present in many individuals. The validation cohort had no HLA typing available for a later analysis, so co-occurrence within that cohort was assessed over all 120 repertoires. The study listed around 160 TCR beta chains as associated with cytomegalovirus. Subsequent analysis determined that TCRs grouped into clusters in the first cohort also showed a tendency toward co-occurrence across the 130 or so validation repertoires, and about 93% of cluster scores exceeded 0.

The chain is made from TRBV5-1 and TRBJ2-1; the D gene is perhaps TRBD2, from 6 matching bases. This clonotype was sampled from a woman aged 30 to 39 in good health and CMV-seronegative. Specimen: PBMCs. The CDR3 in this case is CASSDGRLEGPYNEQFF. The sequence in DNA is TGCGCCAGCAGCGATGGTCGTTTGGAGGGGCCCTACAATGAGCAGTTCTTC.